Shown below are 12 T cell receptor beta chains from a single sample sequenced in a study of cytomegalovirus exposure and HLA in healthy donors. With 60 Vbeta and 13 Jbeta primers, the PCR was carried out. Method: immunoSEQ multiplex PCR; TCRdb's copy keeps in-frame clones and lacks some. The sample lists 90,000 or so clones, 55% to 85% seen once, with approximately 15% in the top ten. The sequencing sample was made of PBMCs. The receptors shown here come from a woman aged 18-29 years in good health and CMV-seropositive.

Worth noting for this clone: This CDR3 is also generated by other DNA sequences in the sample. This rearrangement joins TRBV5-1 to TRBJ2-5; 7 positions match TRBD2. CDR1 is SGHRS, CDR2 YFSETQ, per germline. The trim removed 7 bases at V and 4 bases at J, leaving 7 bases unmatched. This CDR3 is 13 amino acids long. For the CDR3, the DNA is TGCGCCAGCCGTCGGGGGGAGGGAGAGACCCAGTACTTC. Amino acids: CASRRGEGETQYF.

The chain couples TRBV21-1 to TRBJ2-7; TRBD2, as called in the table, went unchecked against the DNA. TRBV21-1 is given as a pseudogene. The CDR3 spans 11 residues. DNA of the CDR3: TGTGCCAGCTCCCGGTCCTACGAGCAGTACTTC. Amino acids: CASSRSYEQYF.

The genes are TRBV21-1 and TRBJ2-2; the D call TRBD2 from the table was never checked on the DNA. TRBV21-1 is listed as a pseudogene. The CDR3 loop spans 19 amino acids. The CDR3 nucleotides read TGTGCCAGCAGCAAAGGGAGCCTAGCGGGGGGGTCGAACACCGGGGAGCTGTTTTTT. Its protein is CASSKGSLAGGSNTGELFF.

V is TRBV28 and J is TRBJ1-4; D gene uncertain. Germline CDR1 and CDR2: MDHEN and SYDVKM. The CDR3 consists of 11 residues. The V and J ends lost 8 bases and 8 bases respectively, with 9 bases between them. The chain's CDR3 is CASQRAEKLFF. The CDR3 bases are TGTGCCAGCCAGAGGGCCGAAAAACTGTTTTTT.

The V and J genes are TRBV27 and TRBJ2-3, with a weak D call TRBD1 (6 bases). From germline, CDR1 is MNHEY and CDR2 SMNVEV (reference sequence). This CDR3 region has 14 residues. Trimming took off 7 bases at V and 4 bases at J, with 15 bases between the two ends. This CDR3 reads CASNPDRLSDTQYF. Here the CDR3 DNA reads TGTGCCAGCAATCCAGACAGGCTGTCAGATACGCAGTATTTT.

V and J are TRBV5-6 and TRBJ2-5; 13 bases map to TRBD2. The junction had 1 base not matched to a gene; V was cut back by 2 bases and J by 3 bases. Germline V gene sequence: CDR1 SGHDT, CDR2 YYEEEE. The CDR3 is 15 residues long. DNA of the CDR3: TGTGCCAGCAGCTTCGGGACTAGCGGGAAAGAGACCCAGTACTTC. This encodes CASSFGTSGKETQYF.

This clone was detected only once. This chain links TRBV13 with TRBJ1-1; D is unclear. The ends were cut back, 5 bases at V and 5 bases at J, with 15 bases in the middle. Germline V gene data show CDR1 as PRHDT and CDR2 as FYEKMQ (reference sequence). The CDR3 is 14 residues long. The CDR3 DNA sequence: TGTGCCAGCAGCCGCTCCGCCGGCGGGACTGAAGCTTTCTTT. It is translated as CASSRSAGGTEAFF.

The CDR3 sequence: CASSKLLLASTDTQYF. DNA for the CDR3: TGTGCCAGCAGTAAACTACTTCTAGCGAGCACAGATACGCAGTATTTT. V and J are TRBV5-5 and TRBJ2-3; TRBD2 might be the D (6 bases). CDR3 length: 16 residues. Trimming pared 5 bases from V and 0 bases from J, leaving 16 bases between. Germline CDR1 SGHKS, CDR2 YYEKEE (reference sequence).

The gene calls are TRBV2 and TRBJ1-1; TRBD1 matches at 7 bases. CDR3 length: 15 residues. The germline V gene has CDR1 SNHLY and CDR2 FYNNEI. The V segment lost 7 bases and the J segment 1 base; nucleotides outside the gene matches: 9. CDR3 bases: TGTGCCAGCAATAACCTGGCAGGGGGGAACACTGAAGCTTTCTTT. Protein: CASNNLAGGNTEAFF.

The CDR3 loop is CASSRDTSTDTQYF. The CDR3 DNA follows: TGTGCCAGCAGTAGGGACACTAGCACAGATACGCAGTATTTT. The rearrangement uses TRBV2 and TRBJ2-3; TRBD1 is a possible D gene (6 bases). Germline CDR1 and CDR2: SNHLY and FYNNEI. CDR3 size: 14 residues. Trimming stripped 5 bases from V and 0 bases from J, with 9 bases between. The full variable domain, rest sourced from reference TRBV2 and TRBJ2-3, is EPEVTQTPSHQVTQMGQEVILRCVPISNHLYFYWYRQILGQKVEFLVSFYNNEISEKSEIFDDQFSVERPDGSNFTLKIRSTKLEDSAMYFCASSRDTSTDTQYFGPGTRLTVL.

This rearrangement joins TRBV30 to TRBJ2-7; no definite D call. Per germline, CDR1 GTSNPN and CDR2 SVGIG (reference sequence). V lost 0 bases to trimming and J lost 0 bases, with 9 bases between them. The CDR3 is made up of 14 amino acids. The CDR3 DNA reads TGTGCCTGGAGTGTAAGCCGAGTCTCCTACGAGCAGTACTTC. This gives the protein CAWSVSRVSYEQYF.

The chain has TRBV6-4 and TRBJ2-1; 13 nucleotides match TRBD2. After removal of 3 bases from V and 10 bases from J, the junction contained 6 bases not matched to a gene. In germline, CDR1 is MRHNA, CDR2 SNTAGT. The CDR3 is 15 residues long. CDR3 protein: CASSELAGGKGEQFF. The CDR3 DNA reads as TGTGCCAGCAGTGAACTAGCGGGAGGGAAAGGCGAGCAGTTCTTC.